These 4 T cell receptor beta chains came from one sample sequenced in a study of blood T cell repertoires in COVID-19. Measured with immunoSEQ multiplex PCR; TCRdb has only the in-frame clones, and not every one. Of 200,000 to 300,000 clones in the sample, roughly 86% were seen once. The sample consisted of peripheral blood. The receptors shown here come from a woman aged 70-85 years with active or convalescent COVID-19.

V and J are TRBV7-2 and TRBJ2-1; TRBD2 aligns across 12 bases. There are 16 residues in the CDR3. Germline V gene lookup returns CDR1 SGHTA and CDR2 FQGNSA. V dropped 5 bases and J dropped 4; count of bases not matched to a gene: 6. CDR3: CASSPTSGGHYNEQFF. CDR3 DNA: TGTGCCAGCAGCCCGACTAGCGGGGGCCATTACAATGAGCAGTTCTTC.

This clone was recorded a few times. V and J are TRBV3-1 (or the pseudogene TRBV3-2) and TRBJ2-6; 7 bases match TRBD1. Germline V gene lookup returns CDR1 LGHDT and CDR2 YNNKEL (reference sequence). The CDR3 spans 15 residues. The V gene end was trimmed by 8 bases and the J gene end by 0 bases; junction bases not matched to a gene: 4. Here the CDR3 reads CASSGGDSGANVLTF. The CDR3 DNA sequence: TGTGCCAGCTCAGGGGGAGACTCTGGGGCCAACGTCCTGACTTTC.

This clone was counted between two and nine times. V and J are TRBV6-2 or TRBV6-3 and TRBJ2-7; 8 bases map to TRBD1. The CDR3 totals 14 residues. Germline values: CDR1 MNHEY, CDR2 SVGEGT. V lost 4 bases, J lost 3 bases, and 5 bases stayed unmatched. The CDR3 region is CASSSRTGNYEQYF. CDR3 bases: TGTGCCAGCAGTTCCCGGACAGGGAACTACGAGCAGTACTTC.

The gene calls are TRBV21-1 and TRBJ1-5. TRBV21-1 is designated a pseudogene. This CDR3 has 16 residues. The CDR3: CASSVAGRDSNQPQHF. The CDR3 nucleotides read TGTGCCAGCAGCGTAGCGGGTCGGGATAGCAATCAGCCCCAGCATTTT.